This TCR beta chain was captured by sequencing in a study of cytomegalovirus exposure and HLA in healthy donors. Study-level findings and limits: It was in a later analysis that TCR association rates were seen to vary by HLA locus, highest for DRB1 and lowest for HLA-C. The productive fraction for most TCR beta V segments was about 90% or about 30% in an earlier analysis.

About this clone: Its antigen is unidentified.

PCR primers comprised 60 Vbeta and 13 Jbeta primers. Some clones are missing from TCRdb's copy, which holds only in-frame ones; the method was immunoSEQ multiplex PCR. The sample records over 150,000 clones, 79% being singletons. This CDR3 spans 15 amino acids. V lost 0 bases and J 1 base, leaving 9 bases between the germline ends. The germline V gene encodes CDR1 SGHNT and CDR2 YYREEE (reference sequence). The chain links TRBV5-4 to TRBJ2-3; D perhaps matches TRBD2 (7 bases). Sequenced sample: PBMCs. The clonotype comes from a girl aged 10 to 17 in good health and CMV-seropositive. The CDR3 region is CASSLGGGRTDTQYF. For the CDR3, the DNA is TGTGCCAGCAGCTTGGGGGGGGGCCGCACAGATACGCAGTATTTT.